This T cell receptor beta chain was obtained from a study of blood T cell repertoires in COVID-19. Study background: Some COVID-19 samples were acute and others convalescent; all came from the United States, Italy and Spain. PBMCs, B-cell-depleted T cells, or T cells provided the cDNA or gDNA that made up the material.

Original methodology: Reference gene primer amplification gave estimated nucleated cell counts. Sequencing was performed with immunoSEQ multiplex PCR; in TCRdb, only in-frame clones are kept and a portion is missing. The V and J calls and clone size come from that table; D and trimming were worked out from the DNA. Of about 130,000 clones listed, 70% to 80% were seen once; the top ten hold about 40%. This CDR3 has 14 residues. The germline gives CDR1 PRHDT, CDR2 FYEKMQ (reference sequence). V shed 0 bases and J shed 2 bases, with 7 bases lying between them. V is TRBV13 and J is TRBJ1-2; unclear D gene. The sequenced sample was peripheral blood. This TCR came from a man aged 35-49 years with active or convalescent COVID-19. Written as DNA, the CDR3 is TGTGCCAGCAGCTTAGGTCGGTCAAACTATGGCTACACCTTC. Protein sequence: CASSLGRSNYGYTF. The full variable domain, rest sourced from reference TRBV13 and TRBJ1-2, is AAGVIQSPRHLIKEKRETATLKCYPIPRHDTVYWYQQGPGQDPQFLISFYEKMQSDKGSIPDRFSAQQFSDYHSELNMSSLELGDSALYFCASSLGRSNYGYTFGSGTRLTVV.